This is a list of T cell receptor beta chains from one sample in a study of human T cells and chemical hapten exposure. In TCRdb, the RACE reads were re-called with MiXCR into one record per CDR3 protein. The sample holds about 61,000 distinct CDR3 sequences, about 6.7% seen once. Sequenced material: whole blood, taken in connection with sensitization to the hapten diphenylcyclopropenone (DPC). The source of these receptors is a woman younger than 45 with alopecia areata. Some clones in this sample may be carry-over from other donors' samples. Each CDR3 is given with its conserved first and last residue. A D gene is named only where the DNA matches it firmly. Rows give clone size only sometimes, using once, few, many, or a class for an expanded clone.

j_gene	abundance	v_gene	d_gene	CDR3nt	CDR3aa
TRBJ2-3	few	TRBV18	NA	TGTGCCAGCTCACTGCGATACACAGATACGCAGTATTTT	CASSLRYTDTQYF
TRBJ1-1	many	TRBV7-9	NA	TGTGCCAGCAGCTCAATAGGGGGCACTGAAGCTTTCTTT	CASSSIGGTEAFF
TRBJ1-5	many	TRBV6-1	NA	TGTGCCAGCACACCAGGTAGCAATCAGCCCCAGCATTTT	CASTPGSNQPQHF
TRBJ1-5	many	TRBV30	TRBD1	TGTGCCTGGAACCCCGGGACAGGGAATCAGCCCCAGCATTTT	CAWNPGTGNQPQHF
TRBJ2-3	many	TRBV12-3/TRBV12-4	TRBD2	TGTGCCAGCAGTAACGGAGCGGGGCACAGCACAGATACGCAGTATTTT	CASSNGAGHSTDTQYF
TRBJ2-7	NA	TRBV6-6	TRBD1	TGTGCCAGCAGTTCCTTAACAGGGGGTAGCTCCTACGAGCAGTACTTC	CASSSLTGGSSYEQYF
TRBJ1-1	many	TRBV20-1	NA	TGCAGTGCCGCCCGGTTGAACACTGAAGCTTTCTTT	CSAARLNTEAFF
TRBJ1-1	few	TRBV7-9	NA	TGTGCCAGCAGTCCCCAGGGATTCGAAGCTTTCTTT	CASSPQGFEAFF
TRBJ1-2	many	TRBV6-5	NA	TGTGCCAGTCGGGCCGTTAGGGTTTATGGCTACACCTTC	CASRAVRVYGYTF
TRBJ1-1	NA	TRBV29-1	NA	TGCAGCGTCCGACTTTGGGACACTGAAGCTTTCTTT	CSVRLWDTEAFF
TRBJ1-5	many	TRBV12-3/TRBV12-4	NA	TGTGCCAGCAAGTTGGGAGAGGGGACGAGCAATCAGCCCCAGCATTTT	CASKLGEGTSNQPQHF
TRBJ1-4	few	TRBV6-6	NA	TGTGCCAGCAGGACGTGGGACGCGGGAGGGGAAAAACTGTTTTTT	CASRTWDAGGEKLFF
TRBJ1-4	many	TRBV6-6	NA	TGTGCCAGCAGTTACGGAGGGTCCAAGTCAACTAATGAAAAACTGTTTTTT	CASSYGGSKSTNEKLFF
TRBJ1-4	many	TRBV5-1	TRBD1	TGCGCCAGCAGCCTTCGAGGGACAGGGGTCGAAAAACTGTTTTTT	CASSLRGTGVEKLFF
TRBJ2-4	many	TRBV7-8	NA	TGTGCCAGCACTCCGGCGGCGGGATCCAAAAACATTCAGTACTTC	CASTPAAGSKNIQYF
TRBJ2-7	few	TRBV20-1	NA	TGCAGTGCTAAATTGCGGGGCGGCTCCTACGAGCAGTACTTC	CSAKLRGGSYEQYF
TRBJ1-4	many	TRBV15	NA	TGTGCCACCAGCGGCCCCCCGGAGCCAGGCGCAAATGAAAAACTGTTTTTT	CATSGPPEPGANEKLFF
TRBJ2-7	few	TRBV12-5	NA	TGTGCTAGTGGTTTGAGCGGCCGAACCTACGAGCAGTACTTC	CASGLSGRTYEQYF
TRBJ2-7	many	TRBV6-5	NA	TGTGCCAGCAGTCGCGGTCCCTCCTACGAGCAGTACTTC	CASSRGPSYEQYF
TRBJ2-5	many	TRBV6-1	TRBD1	TGTGCCAGCAGTGAACCGGGACAGGGTTTCGAGACCCAGTACTTC	CASSEPGQGFETQYF
TRBJ1-4	many	TRBV20-1	NA	TGCAGTGCTAGAGATCGGCGGGGCGGTGAAAAACTGTTTTTT	CSARDRRGGEKLFF